The 3 T cell receptor beta chains below were found in one sample sequenced in a study of T cells after yellow fever vaccination. TCRdb reprocessed the 5' RACE reads with MiXCR, giving one entry per CDR3 protein. The sample lists under 700,000 distinct CDR3 sequences; around 16% were seen once. Specimen: PBMCs, collected 5 days after the first yellow fever vaccination. The receptors come from a man aged 18 to 29 who received the YFV17D yellow fever vaccine.

This clonotype was seen a few times. This chain links TRBV7-3 with TRBJ2-1, with D possibly TRBD2 on 7 matching bases. V shed 4 bases and J shed 5 bases, with 15 bases lying between them. CDR3 length: 15 residues. Germline values: CDR1 SGHTA, CDR2 FQGTGA. The CDR3: CASSSRGGHDNEQFF. CDR3 in DNA: TGTGCCAGCAGCTCCCGCGGGGGACACGACAATGAGCAGTTCTTC.

The chain carries TRBV12-3 or TRBV12-4 and TRBJ2-5; 9 bases are shared with TRBD2. The J segment lost 9 bases and the V segment lost 0 bases, leaving 8 bases of the junction unmatched. The CDR3 contains 15 residues. CDR3 nucleotide sequence: TGTGCCAGCAGTTTAGCGGTAGCGGGGGTTATGGCCCAGTACTTC. As protein: CASSLAVAGVMAQYF.

This clonotype has at least ten counts. The chain joins TRBV20-1 to TRBJ2-4; 7 bases align to TRBD1. From germline, CDR1 is DFQATT and CDR2 SNEGSKA (reference sequence). This CDR3 spans 11 amino acids. The V gene end was trimmed by 5 bases and the J gene end by 5 bases; junction bases not matched to a gene: 0. In nucleotides, the CDR3 is TGCAGTGCTGGGACAGAAAACATTCAGTACTTC. Translating it yields CSAGTENIQYF.